This is a list of T cell receptor beta chains from one sample in a study of OX40 agonist ivuxolimab in advanced cancers. Measured with immunoSEQ multiplex PCR; TCRdb has only the in-frame clones, and not every one. The repertoire holds about 32,000 clones, with approximately 80% as singletons. The input for sequencing was CD4+ or CD8+ T cells sorted from blood, taken in a trial of the OX40 agonist ivuxolimab. The receptors stem from an adult with an advanced solid tumor such as melanoma, head and neck, liver or kidney cancer. The CDR3 runs from the conserved cysteine through the conserved F or W. Fields, in order: D gene, clone size, V gene, J gene, CDR3 DNA, CDR3 protein. D genes are given only for firm matches. Size is omitted from some rows. Given values are once, few, many or a class for expanded clones.

NA	NA	TRBV7-2	TRBJ1-4	TGTGCCAGTGGGGCGGGGGGCGCCGGTGAAAAACTGTTTTTT	CASGAGGAGEKLFF
TRBD1	NA	TRBV5-5	TRBJ1-2	TGTGCCAGCACCTCCGGGGCAGGGGGCCCTAGGTATGGCTACACCTTC	CASTSGAGGPRYGYTF
TRBD1	few	TRBV7-9	TRBJ1-4	TGTGCCAGCAGCTTGGGGACAGGATTAAATGAAAAACTGTTTTTT	CASSLGTGLNEKLFF
NA	once	TRBV29-1	TRBJ2-1	TGCAGCGTTGCTTTCAGCTCCTACAATGAGCAGTTCTTC	CSVAFSSYNEQFF
NA	NA	TRBV4-1	TRBJ1-1	TGCGCCAGCAGCCAAGATTTTTTGGGGGGGGCTTTCTTT	CASSQDFLGGAFF
NA	NA	TRBV18	TRBJ2-2	TGTGCCAGCTCATCAGGGTCCGGGGAGCTGTTTTTT	CASSSGSGELFF
NA	NA	TRBV30	TRBJ1-3	TGTGCCTGGAGTCTCGGAGGCCCCTCTGGAAACACCATATATTTT	CAWSLGGPSGNTIYF
NA	NA	TRBV28	TRBJ2-7	TGTGCCAGCAGTTTACGGGGGTACTACGAGCAGTACTTC	CASSLRGYYEQYF
TRBD2	NA	TRBV2	TRBJ2-1	TGTGCCAGCAGTGAAGTTGGGGCCCAAGCGGGGGGTGAGCAGTTCTTC	CASSEVGAQAGGEQFF
NA	few	TRBV7-9	TRBJ1-2	TGTGCCAGCAGCCAGGTGGGGCCGCGCACTTCGGGCGGCTACACCTTC	CASSQVGPRTSGGYTF
NA	NA	TRBV6-6	TRBJ1-2	TGTGCCAGCAGCCTCGACAGCTTTAACTATGGCTACACCTTC	CASSLDSFNYGYTF
TRBD1	NA	TRBV4-1	TRBJ2-7	TGCGCCAGCAGCCAACGGACAGGGGGGCCCTACGAGCAGTACTTC	CASSQRTGGPYEQYF
NA	once	TRBV5-1	TRBJ2-3	TGCGCCAGCTATGAGGGGGGGCCTACAGATACGCAGTATTTT	CASYEGGPTDTQYF
TRBD1	once	TRBV18	TRBJ1-2	TGTGCCAGCTCACTTTTACAGGGGGCAGACGGCTACACCTTC	CASSLLQGADGYTF
NA	NA	TRBV11-2	TRBJ2-4	TGTGCCAGCAGCTTTTCAGTCGTTGCCAAAAACATTCAGTACTTC	CASSFSVVAKNIQYF
NA	NA	TRBV7-9	TRBJ1-1	TGTGCCAGCAGCTTAGTCGGGGGTTTCACTGAAGCTTTCTTT	CASSLVGGFTEAFF
TRBD1	NA	TRBV7-9	TRBJ1-4	TGTGCCAGCAGCCCCAACAGGGGAGTTGAAAAACTGTTTTTT	CASSPNRGVEKLFF
TRBD1	NA	TRBV5-1	TRBJ2-5	TGCGCCAGCAGCTTGAATCGAGGGGGCGAAGAGACCCAGTACTTC	CASSLNRGGEETQYF
TRBD1	NA	TRBV9	TRBJ2-1	TGTGCCAGCAGCGCATACCAGACAGGGAATGAGCAGTTCTTC	CASSAYQTGNEQFF
TRBD1	NA	TRBV5-4	TRBJ2-7	TGTGCCAGCAGCTTCCGACAGGGACCAGCCTACGAGCAGTACTTC	CASSFRQGPAYEQYF
TRBD1	once	TRBV5-1	TRBJ1-4	TGCGCCAGCAGCCTCGGACAGGGGGTAACTAATGAAAAACTGTTTTTT	CASSLGQGVTNEKLFF
NA	NA	TRBV9	TRBJ1-5	TGTGCCAGCAGCGTAGACACGGGGGGCAATCAGCCCCAGCATTTT	CASSVDTGGNQPQHF
NA	NA	TRBV5-1	TRBJ1-1	TGCGCCAGCAGCTTGGAGGGGGGCAAGGGCACTGAAGCTTTCTTT	CASSLEGGKGTEAFF
NA	NA	TRBV5-4	TRBJ2-1	TGTGCCAGCAGCGAGCAATACAATGAGCAGTTCTTC	CASSEQYNEQFF
NA	NA	TRBV19	TRBJ2-4	TGTGCCAGTAGTATATTGCCCCAAGGGGCAGCCAAAAACATTCAGTACTTC	CASSILPQGAAKNIQYF
NA	NA	TRBV19	TRBJ1-2	TGTGCCAGTAGTATAATTGGACAGACCTATGGCTACACCTTC	CASSIIGQTYGYTF
NA	few	TRBV27	TRBJ2-1	TGTGCCAGCAGTTTGAGGGGGTACTACAATGAGCAGTTCTTC	CASSLRGYYNEQFF
NA	NA	TRBV6-5	TRBJ2-1	TGTGCCAGCAGACGACTAGTAGGTGAGCAGTTCTTC	CASRRLVGEQFF
NA	NA	TRBV6-5	TRBJ1-2	TGTGCCAGCAGTCGCTCGTCGGGTGGCTACACCTTC	CASSRSSGGYTF
TRBD2	NA	TRBV4-1	TRBJ2-5	TGCGCCAGCAGCCAAGATGAGCGGGGGGGAGAGACCCAGTACTTC	CASSQDERGGETQYF
TRBD1	few	TRBV6-5	TRBJ1-6	TGTGCCACCCAAGGGACAGGGTTTAATTCACCCCTCCACTTT	CATQGTGFNSPLHF
NA	NA	TRBV11-2	TRBJ1-2	TGTGCCAGCAGCTTCTATGGCTACACCTTC	CASSFYGYTF
NA	few	TRBV29-1	TRBJ1-2	TGCAGCGTTGAAGATGACTATGGCTACACCTTC	CSVEDDYGYTF
NA	NA	TRBV15	TRBJ2-3	TGTGCCACCCGGGCACCTACAGTCACGGATACGCAGTATTTT	CATRAPTVTDTQYF
TRBD2	NA	TRBV2	TRBJ2-3	TGTGCCAGCAGTGAATTTAGCGGGGGAACAGATACGCAGTATTTT	CASSEFSGGTDTQYF
NA	NA	TRBV6-1	TRBJ1-2	TGTGCCAGCCCCGGACGGCTTACTAACTATGGCTACACCTTC	CASPGRLTNYGYTF
NA	NA	TRBV6-1	TRBJ1-3	TGTGCCATCAGTGACTTTGGGGCAGGGCGGAGAAACACCATATATTTT	CAISDFGAGRRNTIYF
NA	NA	TRBV2	TRBJ2-3	TGTGCCAGCACCCGGGACTTCGTCACAGATACGCAGTATTTT	CASTRDFVTDTQYF
NA	NA	TRBV27	TRBJ1-2	TGTGCCAGCAGTTTCGTAAATCCGGGTTACTATGGCTACACCTTC	CASSFVNPGYYGYTF
TRBD2	medium-sized	TRBV7-3	TRBJ2-1	TGTGCCAGCAGCTCGGGACTATCCCGTGAGCAGTTCTTC	CASSSGLSREQFF
NA	NA	TRBV5-8	TRBJ1-4	TGTGCCAGCAGCTTGAGTGGGAAGAACCATCGTGAAAAACTGTTTTTT	CASSLSGKNHREKLFF
NA	NA	TRBV13	TRBJ2-2	TGTGCCAGCCCACAGGACACCGGGGAGCTGTTTTTT	CASPQDTGELFF
NA	NA	TRBV10-2	TRBJ2-7	TGCGCCAGCAGTGTGCCAGGGACCTACGAGCAGTACTTC	CASSVPGTYEQYF
NA	once	TRBV11-2	TRBJ2-7	TGTGCCAGCAGCTGGTCCCTAAGGAACGAGCAGTACTTC	CASSWSLRNEQYF
NA	NA	TRBV6-1	TRBJ2-3	TGTGCCAGCACGGCAAATACGCAGTATTTT	CASTANTQYF
NA	NA	TRBV21-1	TRBJ2-1	TGTGCCAGCACCTACAGGCCGCGCTACAATGAGCAGTTCTTC	CASTYRPRYNEQFF
NA	NA	TRBV10-3	TRBJ1-1	TGTGCCATCAGTGGCGACACTGAAGCTTTCTTT	CAISGDTEAFF
NA	NA	TRBV4-2	TRBJ1-2	TGTGCCAGCAGCCAACGGGACGGTTTTCTGGCCTTC	CASSQRDGFLAF